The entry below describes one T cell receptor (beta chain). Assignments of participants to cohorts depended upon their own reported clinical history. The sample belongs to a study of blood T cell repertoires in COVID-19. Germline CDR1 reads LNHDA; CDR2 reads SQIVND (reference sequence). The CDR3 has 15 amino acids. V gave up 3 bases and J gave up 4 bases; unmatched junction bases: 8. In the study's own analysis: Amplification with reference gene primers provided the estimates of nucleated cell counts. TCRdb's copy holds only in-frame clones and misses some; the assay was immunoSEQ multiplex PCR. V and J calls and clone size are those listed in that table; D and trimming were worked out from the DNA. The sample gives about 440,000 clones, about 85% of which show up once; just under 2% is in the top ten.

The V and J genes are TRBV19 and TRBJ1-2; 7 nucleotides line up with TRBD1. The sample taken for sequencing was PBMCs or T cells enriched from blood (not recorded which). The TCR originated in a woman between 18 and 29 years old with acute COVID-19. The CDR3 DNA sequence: TGTGCCAGTAGTATCTCCGGGACAGTGACCTATGGCTACACCTTC. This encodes CASSISGTVTYGYTF.